The subject of this entry is one TCR beta chain. The antigen is unknown. Researchers made TCR cDNA using 5'RACE template switching, and this step added a universal primer site and UMIs. TCRdb redid the calling of the 5' RACE reads with MiXCR, one entry per CDR3 protein. The table has 130,000 or so distinct CDR3 sequences, 15% seen once. This sample is part of a study of T cells after yellow fever vaccination. Study-level results: A secondary response was less intense yet reached its peak sooner, at day 5 versus 15.

The CDR3 totals 12 residues. V was pared by 8 bases and J by 4 bases, with 11 bases between. In germline, CDR1 is LNHNV, CDR2 YYDKDF (reference sequence). This TCR was recovered from a man between 18 and 35 years old who received the YFV17D yellow fever vaccine. The V call is TRBV15, the J call TRBJ1-1, with D maybe TRBD1 (5 bases). The source material was CD8+ T cells sorted from PBMCs, sampled 5 days after the yellow fever booster vaccination. Here the CDR3 reads CATSSDSTEAFF. In DNA form, the CDR3 reads TGTGCCACCTCGTCCGACAGCACTGAAGCTTTCTTT.